The entry that follows covers one TCR beta chain sequence. These data originate in a study of T cell responses to AZD1222 COVID-19 vaccine. Clones were sequenced by immunoSEQ multiplex PCR, and TCRdb holds only the in-frame ones, with some missing. Of fewer than 75,000 clones listed, around 86% were seen once; the top ten hold roughly 19%. CDR3 length: 17 amino acids. Germline assignment: CDR1 SGHVS and CDR2 FQNEAQ. The V end was cut by 5 bases, the J end by 5 bases, with 21 bases between. This sequence joins TRBV7-8 and TRBJ1-4; D not certain. The sample consisted of peripheral blood, taken on day 0 of AZD1222 vaccination. The TCR sequence derives from an adult in good health. The CDR3: CASSPQTVGFGNEKLFF. The CDR3 region has the DNA TGTGCCAGCAGCCCCCAAACTGTAGGTTTCGGAAATGAAAAACTGTTTTTT.